This T cell receptor (beta chain) is drawn from a study of Graves' ophthalmopathy and Graves' hyperthyroidism. Study-wide points: Ophthalmopathy progression was predicted with 65% to 71% sensitivity and about 72% specificity. Researchers report that a 13-signature model separated ophthalmopathy from stable hyperthyroidism, posting about 87% sensitivity and more than 70% specificity.

This clonotype has at least ten counts. No antigen is known for it. RNA served as the template for amplifying TCR beta CDR3 regions. First-round RT-PCR employed HTBI primers, with a second-round multiplex PCR after it. TCRdb redid the calling of the multiplex PCR reads with MiXCR, one entry per CDR3 protein. The data contain about 700,000 distinct CDR3 sequences, roughly 40% of them singletons. Each diagnosis was determined on the basis of clinical symptoms, serum thyroxine, TRAb, thyroid ultrasound and orbital computed tomography. The clonotype was recovered from an adult man with Graves' ophthalmopathy. Sequenced input: peripheral blood.

The CDR3 DNA reads as TGTGCCAGCAGTGAGATAGCGGGGGGGCTGAACTCTGGGGCCAACGTCCTGACTTTC. This sequence encodes CASSEIAGGLNSGANVLTF. The chain couples TRBV2 to TRBJ2-6, with 11 bases lining up with TRBD2. Germline V gene sequence: CDR1 SNHLY, CDR2 FYNNEI. V shed 3 bases and J 0 bases; nucleotides not matched to a gene: 7. The CDR3 length is 19 residues. Together with reference TRBV2 and TRBJ2-6, the CDR3 gives the full variable domain: EPEVTQTPSHQVTQMGQEVILRCVPISNHLYFYWYRQILGQKVEFLVSFYNNEISEKSEIFDDQFSVERPDGSNFTLKIRSTKLEDSAMYFCASSEIAGGLNSGANVLTFGAGSRLTVL.